The sequence of this T cell receptor beta chain was determined in a study of T cells after yellow fever vaccination. Study-wide results and limits: Clonotypes shared by both compartments, CD4 and CD8, made up a small share. The booster saw the reappearance of most primary-vaccination clones (roughly 97% CD4, around 88% CD8). Sorted repertoires could include abundant contaminating clonotypes from bulk cells.

The junction had 13 bases not matched to a gene; V was cut back by 6 bases and J by 0 bases. Germline V gene sequence: CDR1 SQVTM, CDR2 ANQGSEA. This CDR3 has 16 amino acids. A 5'RACE template-switching step, the method used to make TCR cDNA, added a universal primer site and UMIs. Each CDR3 protein gets one entry after TCRdb re-called the 5' RACE reads with MiXCR. The table shows about 220,000 distinct CDR3 sequences, with 6% to 8% occurring only once. This clonotype was observed many times. Its antigen remains unknown. This TCR was sampled from a man aged 30 to 45 who received the YFV17D yellow fever vaccine. The source was CD4+ T cells sorted from PBMCs, collected on the day of the yellow fever booster vaccination. V gene TRBV29-1 combines with J gene TRBJ2-7; 8 nucleotides match TRBD1. In nucleotides, the CDR3 is TGCAGCGTATACTCCGGGACAGGTATTTCCTCCTACGAGCAGTACTTC. Residues: CSVYSGTGISSYEQYF.